This TCR beta chain derives from a study of blood T cell repertoires in COVID-19. Study-level information: The United States, Italy and Spain supplied acute and convalescent COVID-19 samples. In each case, the material was cDNA or gDNA derived from T cells, B-cell-depleted T cells, or PBMCs.

Trimming removed 2 bases at V and 8 bases at J, with 15 bases between. Germline V CDR1 and CDR2: LGHDT, YNNKEL (reference sequence). The CDR3 runs 15 residues. Authors' data handling: How many nucleated cells were present was estimated from reference gene primer amplification. Profiled with immunoSEQ multiplex PCR; TCRdb holds only in-frame clones, not every one. From that table come the V and J calls and clone size; the DNA was used to work out D and trimming. The sample has roughly 130,000 clones, about 85% seen once; the top ten hold approximately 1.8%. The source material was peripheral blood. The TCR originated in a man between 70 and 80 years old with acute or convalescent COVID-19. The J gene is TRBJ1-4, the V gene TRBV3-1 (or the pseudogene TRBV3-2); no clear D. The CDR3 DNA is TGTGCCAGCAGCCAATCAGAGCGATCGCGGGAAAAACTGTTTTTT. Translating it yields CASSQSERSREKLFF.